This TCR beta chain was found in a study of T cell responses to AZD1222 COVID-19 vaccine. About the research overall: Second-dose recipients at about 4 or about 12 weeks were treated as one pooled group.

Data came from immunoSEQ multiplex PCR; TCRdb stores just in-frame clones and leaves some out. The repertoire has about 140,000 clones, around 90% of them found once; the top ten carry approximately 3.5%. This clone has a single count. What it binds is not known. General study results and limits: Clonal diversity may have been underestimated, and the donors were mostly white British, with more females than males. Sampling that yielded the repertoires occurred only after the peak T cell response.

Here the sequenced sample was peripheral blood, taken on day 0 of AZD1222 vaccination. The TCR comes from an adult in good health.

The CDR3 nucleotides are TGTGCCAGCAGCCCCGGCTGGGACAGACGCTCCAATGAGCAGTTCTTC. Translating it yields CASSPGWDRRSNEQFF. The chain links TRBV3-1 (or the pseudogene TRBV3-2) to TRBJ2-1; 7 bases line up with TRBD1. In germline, CDR1 is LGHDT, CDR2 YNNKEL (reference sequence). V gave up 4 bases and J gave up 6 bases; unmatched junction bases: 12. The CDR3 is 16 amino acids.